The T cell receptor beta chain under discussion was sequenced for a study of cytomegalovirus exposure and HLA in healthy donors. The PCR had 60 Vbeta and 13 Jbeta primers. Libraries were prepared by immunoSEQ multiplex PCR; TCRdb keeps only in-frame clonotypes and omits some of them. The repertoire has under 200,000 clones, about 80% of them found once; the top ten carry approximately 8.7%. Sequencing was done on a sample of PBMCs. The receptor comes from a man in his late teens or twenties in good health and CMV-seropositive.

CDR3 residues: CASSSTNTGELFF. DNA for the CDR3: TGTGCCAGCAGCTCAACGAACACCGGGGAGCTGTTTTTT. The gene calls are TRBV7-3 and TRBJ2-2; D remains unclear. V was clipped by 4 bases and J by 0 bases, with 3 bases between them. The length of the CDR3 is 13 residues. The germline CDR1 and CDR2 sequences are SGHTA and FQGTGA.